What follows is one T cell receptor (beta chain) and its context. The specificity of this receptor is unknown. One base away there is no much larger clone; base qualities are not given. The record originates from a study of cytomegalovirus exposure and HLA in healthy donors (TCRdb year 2017). General notes on the study: An earlier analysis of several hundred of the donors reported 250 to 300 Gb of sequence data and 100 million to 120 million unique TCR beta sequences obtained from about 200 million T cells. Around 330 gigabases of sequencing data and 75 million to 85 million unique TCR sequences made up an early release that covered fewer than 650 HLA-typed donors. The genetic ancestry cluster associated with self-reported Caucasian donors included 65% to 90% of the approximately 430 genotyped donors. The study aimed to test whether signatures of past pathogen exposure could be identified by cataloging public T cell receptors. Using immunosequencing, the study profiled T cell repertoires from around 670 subjects and related those repertoires to cytomegalovirus serostatus. In addition to the first cohort of 650 to 800 subjects, a separate validation cohort of 120 different subjects was used. To predict cytomegalovirus infection status, the study brought together high-throughput TCR immunosequencing, statistical association of individual TCRs with disease status, and machine learning. In a later analysis, previously published TCR beta repertoires from 600 to 850 donors were re-analyzed and high-resolution HLA genotyping was added so that TCR occurrence patterns could be studied. The later analysis used no new phenotypic data to find candidate immune exposures, relying instead on TCR beta sequences and their occurrence across donors. To decide whether each TCR beta V gene segment behaved as functional or pseudogenic, an earlier analysis of some 540 of the donors relied on high-throughput TCR beta sequencing. Alongside the repertoire data, information on donor age, sex, ethnicity and CMV serostatus was compiled. A later genetic analysis used genome-wide SNP genotypes for about three fifths of the 666 donors, treating that subset as a discovery cohort. Every repertoire in the discovery cohort had been generated on one and the same sequencing platform. HLA typing included class I and class II loci at four-digit resolution. Typing coverage differed by locus: A, B, C, DRB1 and DQB1 were typed in roughly 629-630 donors, DQA1 in approximately 520, DPA1 in some 600, and DPB1 in approximately 450. Roughly five DR-DQ haplotypes were handled as single units for association and clustering because linkage in the cohort was strong. On average, 235,054 unique TCR beta nucleotide sequences were sequenced per donor among several hundred genotyped donors of the cohort, with 15% to 20% of those sequences being non-productive. What the authors observed across the whole study: A total of 150 or so TCR beta chains were listed by the study as associated with cytomegalovirus. According to a later analysis, TCR association rates differed among HLA loci, with DRB1 alleles showing the most associated TCRs and HLA-C alleles showing the fewest. A later genetic analysis associated a missense DCLRE1C variant with V-gene and J-gene trimming of TCR beta chains, and an independent cohort replicated the association. In a later analysis, about 16,000 TCR beta sequences were associated with specific HLA alleles at a false discovery rate of 0.05. The classifier was reported to diagnose cytomegalovirus status with high specificity and sensitivity in both the original and validation cohorts. Most CMV-associated TCR beta chains appeared to be HLA-restricted in a later analysis, and the HLA associations seemed to be driven largely by CMV exposure. Linkage disequilibrium might explain the correlated functional status among segregating V segments, but an unknown experimental factor could not be excluded. Three of the identified cytomegalovirus-associated TCR beta chains were confirmed in vitro to be specific for cytomegalovirus antigens. Presence/absence analyses assumed roughly uniform sequencing depth across donors, an assumption that may not hold. Strong co-occurrence of HLA alleles, especially DR and DQ, made assigning TCR associations to individual alleles difficult. It was suggested by the authors that the approach could potentially be generalized to other disease states and immunological phenotypes. In a later analysis, HLA-associated TCR beta chains were found to be more clonally expanded and to have lower generation probabilities than equally common non-associated chains. A further reported finding was that TCR beta sequences accurately predicted the HLA-A and HLA-B alleles for most subjects in the first cohort. For the cohort, immune exposure information was limited to CMV serostatus. Broadly in line with IMGT annotations, most TCR beta V segments showed up in productive rearrangements about 90% or about 30% of the time in an earlier analysis of approximately 640 of the donors. Because counts were too low, fewer than 20 rarely observed V segments, including chromosome 9 orphons, were excluded from the earlier analysis of about 500 of the donors. HLA typing was unavailable for some donors at each locus, so association tests used only the typed subset. The 87-base-pair reads could not distinguish some IMGT-functional V segments, including TRBV6-2 and TRBV6-3, so those segments were excluded. Several of the top co-occurrence clusters appeared to be linked to parvovirus B19, influenza, CMV and Epstein-Barr virus, according to a later analysis. A cluster of highly shared sequence variants was judged likely to represent a technical artifact of the sequencing pipeline. In this cohort, only TCR beta chains were sequenced, and detectable features were limited by the absence of alpha or paired-chain data. Most TCR sequences were seen in very few donors, while some public TCRs were found in many individuals. Compared with the roughly 670-donor mean, donors in an Asian-associated ancestry cluster had fewer N-insertions in productive TCRs, according to a later genetic analysis.

V is pared back by 5 bases and J by 4 bases, with 20 bases lying between the germline termini. The CDR3 covers 16 residues, taking in both the cysteine and the phenylalanine. Just CDR3 DNA is preserved here, 48 bases in frame from base 1. Per the germline V gene (reference sequence), LNHNV is the CDR1 and YYDKDF is the CDR2. The cohort consisted of 666 healthy bone marrow donors. At the time of sampling, every cohort member was nominally healthy, though immune exposures that went unrecorded were likely present. The donor tested CMV seropositive, placing the donor among the 289 seropositive members of the cohort. Each donor provided a peripheral blood sample, and peripheral blood mononuclear cells were used for TCR beta sequencing. The Qiagen DNeasy Blood Extraction Kit was used to extract genomic DNA from the blood cell samples. The library relied on the immunoSEQ multiplex PCR assay. For the multiplex PCR, a mixture combining 60 forward primers for TCR Vbeta segments and 13 reverse primers for TCR Jbeta segments was used. The CDR3 region of rearranged TCR beta genes was amplified from genomic DNA with a multiplex PCR assay. The amplified TCR beta libraries were sequenced on the Illumina HiSeq System as 87-base-pair reads. The authors' pipeline ran thus. A later analysis counted approximately 84 million unique TCR beta chains across the 670 or so repertoires, and some 12 million of these chains were shared by at least two donors. Raw reads were error-corrected and collapsed into unique sequences by a nearest-neighbor algorithm in which closely related sequences were merged to remove PCR and sequencing errors. Alignment of CDR3 sequences to IMGT reference sequences was used to assign V, D and J gene segments. Each retained sequence needed at least a six-nucleotide match to both a V gene segment and a J gene segment. A rearrangement counted as productive if the CDR3 had no stop codons and remained in frame with V and J, and every other rearrangement counted as non-productive. CDR3 was defined according to IMGT convention as the region running from the second conserved V-encoded cysteine to the conserved J-encoded phenylalanine. The earlier analysis of around 640 of the donors excluded sequences that lacked an unambiguous match to a single V gene segment. An earlier analysis of a few hundred of the donors classified V segments as functional when productive rearrangements were above 56.7% and as segregating when the standard deviation between donors was above 5%. A statistical classification framework was built to diagnose cytomegalovirus status from the catalog of TCR beta chain sequences. V and J gene assignment, in a later analysis, came from comparing TCR nucleotide sequences with IMGT/GENE-DB human TR gene sequences. In a later analysis, CDR3 sequences and most-parsimonious VDJ recombination scenarios were assigned using the TCRdist pipeline. A later analysis defined each TCR beta chain by its CDR3 amino acid sequence plus V-gene family, and excluded reads lacking a unique V-gene family. To address suspected cross-contamination and a sequencing artifact, a later analysis removed over 500 highly shared, low-generation-probability nucleotide sequences. For each public chain, a later analysis derived a clonal expansion index from normalized ranks of inferred template counts within each repertoire. Generation probabilities in a later analysis came from a VDJ recombination model fitted to out-of-frame rearrangements, and those results were checked against IGoR. In a later analysis, hypergeometric tests were used to score TCR-TCR, TCR-HLA and TCR-CMV co-occurrence, with a repertoire-size bias correction applied to TCR pairs. A later analysis estimated false discovery rates by permuting HLA or CMV assignments 20 times. In a later analysis, co-occurring TCRs were grouped with DBSCAN, and TCRdist sequence similarity was added when clustering was performed within HLA-allele-positive subsets. For co-occurrence clustering, repertoires with fewer than 30,000 or more than 120,000 public chains were excluded, along with four or five repertoires with anomalous nucleotide sharing. This is the immuneACCESS table as TCRdb keeps it, with only in-frame sequences that have V and J called. A part of the clones is gone; compared with another copy, unresolved V genes explain less than half, and the rest is unexplained. V, J and clone size derive from that table, while D and trimming were established from the DNA sequence. Present in this sample are about 140,000 clones, approximately 81% of which were seen just once. The ten largest clones represent roughly 4.3% of the sample.

The TCR originated in a woman aged 40-49 years in good health and CMV-seropositive. The chain is assembled from TRBV15 and TRBJ1-1; the D gene is perhaps TRBD1, from 6 matching bases. The sample consisted of PBMCs. CDR3 protein: CATSRVTGTGSTEAFF. The base sequence is TGTGCCACCAGCCGAGTTACAGGGACGGGAAGCACTGAAGCTTTCTTT.